The 5 T cell receptor beta chains given below trace back to one sample, sequenced in a study of cytotoxic CD8 clonotypes in ibrutinib-treated CLL. Sequencing was performed with immunoSEQ multiplex PCR; in TCRdb, only in-frame clones are kept and a portion is missing. The top ten hold roughly 4.6% of the sample, which has 150,000 or so clones, around 80% seen once. The sample was PBMCs, taken after 24 months of ibrutinib treatment. The receptors were sampled from a human donor with chronic lymphocytic leukemia.

The sample holds one count of this clone. This sequence joins TRBV29-1 and TRBJ1-1; D unresolved. The V end lost 7 bases, the J end lost 0 bases, and 21 bases lay between the germline ends. In germline, CDR1 is SQVTM, CDR2 ANQGSEA. The CDR3 sequence is 16 residues long. CDR3 residues: CSALLARVGLNTEAFF. For the CDR3, the DNA is TGCAGCGCCCTCTTGGCGAGGGTTGGGCTGAACACTGAAGCTTTCTTT.

This CDR3 is CASSLGTAVGGYTF. CDR3 DNA sequence: TGCGCCAGCAGCTTGGGTACCGCCGTGGGTGGCTACACCTTC. The chain links TRBV5-1 to TRBJ1-2; D gene ambiguous. The CDR3 is 14 residues long. The V gene's germline CDR1 is SGHRS and CDR2 YFSETQ. The V and J ends lost 0 bases and 7 bases respectively, with 13 bases between them.

V and J are TRBV4-3 and TRBJ2-2; 7 bases are shared with TRBD2. Unmatched junction bases numbered 7, after V lost 4 bases and J lost 5 bases. This CDR3 comprises 15 residues. CDR1 and CDR2 from the germline V gene are LGHNA and YSLEER. Here the CDR3 reads CASSLEPGGTGELFF. The CDR3 DNA follows: TGCGCCAGCAGCCTCGAACCGGGGGGTACCGGGGAGCTGTTTTTT.

V usage is TRBV19 and J usage is TRBJ1-5, with TRBD1 as a possible D gene (5 bases). This CDR3 region has 16 residues. CDR1 is LNHDA, CDR2 SQIVND, per germline (reference sequence). V was clipped by 6 bases and J by 4 bases, with 19 bases between them. CDR3 coding DNA: TGTGCCAGTAGCATGCCGGGACGGGGCAGAAATCAGCCCCAGCATTTT. This encodes CASSMPGRGRNQPQHF.

This chain uses TRBV7-8 with TRBJ1-5; 7 positions match TRBD1. CDR3 length: 16 amino acids. Germline values: CDR1 SGHVS, CDR2 FQNEAQ. Trimming removed 1 base from V and 7 bases from J; junction bases left unmatched: 10. The CDR3 loop reads CASSLVVSGGWQPQHF. The CDR3 bases are TGTGCCAGCAGCTTAGTAGTTTCAGGGGGTTGGCAGCCCCAGCATTTT.